The 29 T cell receptor beta chains below come from one sample, sequenced in a study of identical twins. TCRdb ran MiXCR on the 5' RACE reads and lists one entry per CDR3 protein. The sample contains some 760,000 distinct CDR3 sequences, 15% to 20% of which appear only once. These same records also appear under a second study, on T cells expressing NK-cell markers.

Sample: PBMCs. The receptors come from a woman between 18 and 29 years old in good health.

V gene TRBV7-8 combines with J gene TRBJ1-1; tentatively, D is TRBD1 (6 bases). The CDR3 loop spans 16 amino acids. With 5 bases removed from V and 0 bases from J, the gap between germline ends came to 16 bases. Germline CDR1 SGHVS, CDR2 FQNEAQ. The chain's CDR3 is CASSRFQGPLNTEAFF. The CDR3, as DNA: TGTGCCAGCAGCCGCTTCCAGGGGCCATTGAACACTGAAGCTTTCTTT.

This clonotype was observed a handful of times. The chain uses TRBV3-1 and TRBJ1-4, with D unresolved. Looked up from germline, CDR1 is LGHDT and CDR2 is YNNKEL (reference sequence). The V end was cut by 1 base, the J end by 8 bases, with 8 bases between. CDR3 length: 13 residues. DNA for the CDR3: TGTGCCAGCAGCCAAGGGTGGGCAGAAAAACTGTTTTTT. It codes for CASSQGWAEKLFF.

This clonotype has more than one count but fewer than ten. The rearrangement uses TRBV12-3 or TRBV12-4 and TRBJ2-1; 8 bases fit TRBD2. Germline trimming cut 5 bases from V and 14 bases from J; bases unmatched to any gene: 14. The CDR3 length is 14 residues. CDR3 amino acids: CASSVSGTSSQEFF. Here the CDR3 DNA reads TGTGCCAGCAGTGTTTCCGGGACTAGTTCGCAGGAGTTCTTC.

The chain carries TRBV20-1 and TRBJ2-5; the D gene could be TRBD1 or TRBD2 (6 bases each). This CDR3 is 14 amino acids long. Deletions cut 1 base from V and 5 bases from J, with 14 bases between. Germline-derived CDR1 and CDR2 are DFQATT and SNEGSKA (reference sequence). This chain's CDR3 is CSARGPGAGETQYF. The CDR3 bases are TGCAGTGCTAGAGGCCCGGGGGCCGGGGAGACCCAGTACTTC.

The gene calls are TRBV12-3 or TRBV12-4 and TRBJ2-1, with no clear D. The CDR3 consists of 11 residues. V lost 3 bases, J lost 10 bases, and 7 bases lay in between. The CDR3 loop reads CASSFVPEQFF. As DNA, the CDR3 is TGTGCCAGCAGTTTTGTACCAGAGCAGTTCTTC.

This clonotype was counted only a few times. The chain carries TRBV5-1 and TRBJ2-5; no definite D call. CDR1 and CDR2 from the germline V gene are SGHRS and YFSETQ. V was clipped by 3 bases and J by 4 bases, with 16 bases between them. The CDR3 sequence is 15 residues long. This CDR3 reads CASSSFGPGLETQYF. Written as DNA, the CDR3 is TGCGCCAGCAGCTCGTTTGGGCCCGGGCTAGAGACCCAGTACTTC.

This clonotype was seen many times. The rearrangement joins TRBV12-3 or TRBV12-4 to TRBJ1-2; TRBD1 matches 7 bases. This CDR3 contains 14 residues. The ends lost 6 bases at V and 0 bases at J; junction bases unmatched: 4. As DNA, the CDR3 is TGTGCCAGCAGGGCAGGGGGTCCTAACTATGGCTACACCTTC. Amino acids: CASRAGGPNYGYTF.

This clonotype turned up a few times. This chain joins TRBV27 and TRBJ2-7; 8 positions match TRBD2. The CDR3 spans 14 residues. Germline loops: CDR1 MNHEY, CDR2 SMNVEV (reference sequence). After removal of 8 bases from V and 1 base from J, the junction contained 7 bases not matched to a gene. The CDR3 bases are TGTGCCAGCGCTGGGCGGGGGGCTTCCTACGAGCAGTACTTC. Translated, it gives CASAGRGASYEQYF.

This clonotype showed up just a few times. V gene TRBV5-5 combines with J gene TRBJ2-4, with 9 bases aligning to TRBD1. The CDR3 contains 13 residues. Unmatched junction bases numbered 7, after V lost 6 bases and J lost 9 bases. Germline CDR1 reads SGHKS; CDR2 reads YYEKEE (reference sequence). CDR3: CASNPGQGTIQYF. The CDR3 nucleotides are TGTGCCAGCAACCCGGGACAGGGAACCATTCAGTACTTC.

This clonotype appeared many times. The chain links TRBV3-1 to TRBJ2-3, with D uncertain. Trimming pared 8 bases from V and 0 bases from J, leaving 9 bases between. The CDR3 is made up of 13 amino acids. Germline CDR1 reads LGHDT; CDR2 reads YNNKEL (reference sequence). The CDR3 loop is CASGPTSTDTQYF. The CDR3 DNA is TGTGCCAGCGGCCCTACTAGCACAGATACGCAGTATTTT.

The chain couples TRBV6-5 to TRBJ2-5; 9 bases line up with TRBD1. The length of the CDR3 is 16 residues. Per germline, CDR1 MNHEY and CDR2 SVGAGI. Trimming at V came to 2 bases and at J to 5 bases, leaving 9 bases not matched to a gene. The CDR3 loop is CASSYGQGFRGETQYF. The CDR3 nucleotides read TGTGCCAGCAGTTACGGACAGGGGTTCCGAGGGGAGACCCAGTACTTC.

The genes are TRBV6-5 and TRBJ1-5; unclear D gene. This CDR3 has 15 amino acids. V lost 0 bases, J lost 4 bases, and 10 bases lay in between. Germline assignment: CDR1 MNHEY and CDR2 SVGAGI. The DNA of the CDR3 is TGTGCCAGCAGTTACTCCGATGGAGGGAATCAGCCCCAGCATTTT. Protein: CASSYSDGGNQPQHF.

This clonotype was detected only a few times. The chain carries TRBV10-3 and TRBJ2-5, with D perhaps TRBD1 (6 bases). The CDR3 covers 15 residues. Germline-derived CDR1 and CDR2 are ENHRY and SYGVKD. Trimming left V 0 bases short and J 2 bases short, with 10 bases between. CDR3 sequence reads: CAISESRTDQETQYF. CDR3 nucleotide sequence: TGTGCCATCAGTGAGTCAAGGACAGATCAAGAGACCCAGTACTTC.

In its sample, this clonotype was seen a few times. V and J are TRBV29-1 and TRBJ2-1; 12 nucleotides align to TRBD1. V was clipped by 6 bases and J by 1 base; unmatched bases: 10. The CDR3 has 17 amino acids. The germline V gene has CDR1 SQVTM and CDR2 ANQGSEA. CDR3 bases: TGCAGCGTGGCGGGACAGGGGGCTTGGAGATCCTACAATGAGCAGTTCTTC. Its protein is CSVAGQGAWRSYNEQFF.

This chain uses TRBV10-3 with TRBJ2-3; 7 positions agree with TRBD2. The V and J ends lost 9 bases and 0 bases, in that order; junction bases with no gene match: 3. Germline V gene lookup returns CDR1 ENHRY and CDR2 SYGVKD. The CDR3 is 13 amino acids. The CDR3 sequence is CAILAASTDTQYF. The CDR3 nucleotides are TGTGCCATTCTAGCGGCTAGCACAGATACGCAGTATTTT.

V and J are TRBV5-6 and TRBJ1-6; D gene unclear. The CDR3 runs to 15 residues. With 5 bases removed from V and 9 bases from J, the gap between germline ends came to 18 bases. The V gene's germline CDR1 is SGHDT and CDR2 YYEEEE. The DNA for the CDR3 is TGTGCCAGCAGTTACCGGGCCACCTCCGGTTCACCCCTCCACTTT. Translation gives CASSYRATSGSPLHF.

This clonotype was detected ten times or more. The chain links TRBV29-1 to TRBJ1-1; D is undetermined. V lost 5 bases, J lost 0 bases, and 7 bases lay in between. This CDR3 spans 12 amino acids. Per germline, CDR1 SQVTM and CDR2 ANQGSEA. This chain's CDR3 is CSVRRLNTEAFF. Here the CDR3 DNA reads TGCAGCGTTAGACGATTGAACACTGAAGCTTTCTTT.

In this sample, this clonotype turned up a few times. The chain employs TRBV7-4 and TRBJ2-3, with a possible D match to TRBD1 (5 bases). The germline CDR1 and CDR2 sequences are SGHVT and SQSDAQ. The CDR3 sequence is 16 residues long. Trimming removed 5 bases at V and 4 bases at J, with 19 bases between. CDR3 coding DNA: TGTGCCAGCAGCACCTCCGCGGTTGGGGCTTCAGATACGCAGTATTTT. Residues: CASSTSAVGASDTQYF.

This clonotype has ten or more counts. The chain uses TRBV12-3 or TRBV12-4 and TRBJ1-5, with a weak D call TRBD1 (6 bases). V lost 8 bases and J 0 bases, leaving 11 bases between the germline ends. The length of the CDR3 is 14 residues. CDR3 region: CASGTTDSNQPQHF. Written as DNA, the CDR3 is TGTGCCAGCGGGACAACTGATAGCAATCAGCCCCAGCATTTT.

This clonotype turned up a few times. As DNA, the CDR3 is TGTGCCAGCAGCCGTAGGGGGGGACTAGCGGTCTCCTACGAGCAGTACTTC. Amino acid sequence: CASSRRGGLAVSYEQYF. The chain is built from TRBV7-8 and TRBJ2-7; 11 bases are a match to TRBD2. Germline V gene data show CDR1 as SGHVS and CDR2 as FQNEAQ. With 5 bases clipped from V and 0 bases from J, the junction kept 9 bases outside the gene matches. The CDR3 has 17 amino acids.

The V and J genes are TRBV6-1 and TRBJ1-5; D gene uncertain. Trimming left V 4 bases short and J 2 bases short, with 9 bases between. There are 14 residues in the CDR3. Germline V CDR1 and CDR2: MNHNS, SASEGT. The CDR3 sequence is CASSVMSGNQPQHF. The CDR3 nucleotides read TGTGCCAGCAGTGTCATGTCGGGCAATCAGCCCCAGCATTTT.

This sequence joins TRBV10-1 and TRBJ1-2; D is uncertain. The CDR3 totals 13 residues. Germline V gene data show CDR1 as WNHNN and CDR2 as SYGVQD (reference sequence). The germline V and J ends were trimmed by 6 bases and 4 bases, with 12 bases remaining between them. The chain's CDR3 is CASSPGITYGYTF. The CDR3 DNA is TGCGCCAGCAGCCCCGGCATCACCTATGGCTACACCTTC.

This clonotype appeared a few times. This chain connects TRBV10-3 to TRBJ2-1, with 11 bases fitting TRBD2. Germline CDR1 is ENHRY and CDR2 is SYGVKD. The ends lost 4 bases at V and 4 bases at J; junction bases unmatched: 3. The CDR3 covers 15 residues. The CDR3 sequence: CAISAGTSGYNEQFF. The CDR3 nucleotides are TGTGCCATCAGTGCCGGGACTAGCGGATACAATGAGCAGTTCTTC.

The table lists this clonotype with many counts. The V and J genes are TRBV3-1 and TRBJ2-1; possible D gene TRBD1, 6 bases. Trimming took 4 bases from V and 6 from J, leaving 7 bases between them. Germline CDR1 LGHDT, CDR2 YNNKEL (reference sequence). The CDR3 contains 12 residues. The CDR3 nucleotides read TGTGCCAGCAGCCGGGGGCCCAATGAGCAGTTCTTC. Protein: CASSRGPNEQFF.

This chain joins TRBV6-1 and TRBJ2-1; TRBD2 matches at 8 bases. The CDR3 spans 16 residues. After removal of 6 bases from V and 8 bases from J, the junction contained 15 bases not matched to a gene. Germline lookup yields CDR1 MNHNS and CDR2 SASEGT. For the CDR3, the DNA is TGTGCCAGCAGCTCCGCCGGGACTAGGTACGGGTATGAGCAGTTCTTC. Amino acids: CASSSAGTRYGYEQFF.

Only a few counts were recorded for this clonotype. The chain carries TRBV6-1 and TRBJ1-2; D remains ambiguous. V shed 2 bases and J shed 4 bases, with 11 bases lying between them. Germline V gene sequence: CDR1 MNHNS, CDR2 SASEGT. The CDR3 loop spans 14 amino acids. The CDR3 region is CASSEKDGGYGYTF. The DNA of the CDR3 is TGTGCCAGCAGTGAAAAGGATGGAGGCTATGGCTACACCTTC.

The rearrangement uses TRBV5-6 and TRBJ2-1; possibly TRBD2 for D (5 bases). V gave up 4 bases and J gave up 2 bases, with 13 bases separating them. The CDR3 is made up of 15 amino acids. CDR1 is SGHDT and CDR2 is YYEEEE in the germline V gene. The CDR3 DNA reads as TGTGCCAGCAGCCTGGGAGCGGCAGCCTACAATGAGCAGTTCTTC. Translation: CASSLGAAAYNEQFF.

The rearrangement uses TRBV7-2 and TRBJ2-1, with 8 positions matching TRBD2. The CDR3 extends over 15 amino acids. J was trimmed by 3 bases and V by 0 bases; bases with no gene match: 1. The germline gives CDR1 SGHTA, CDR2 FQGNSA. The CDR3 protein is CASSLASGDYNEQFF. The DNA for the CDR3 is TGTGCCAGCAGCTTAGCTAGCGGGGACTACAATGAGCAGTTCTTC.

This clonotype was detected only a few times. The chain has TRBV7-2 and TRBJ2-3, with D possibly TRBD2 on 5 matching bases. In germline, CDR1 is SGHTA, CDR2 FQGNSA. V lost 1 base to trimming and J lost 8 bases, with 19 bases between them. CDR3 length: 16 amino acids. The CDR3 spells CASSLGFAYFRGTQYF. As DNA, the CDR3 is TGTGCCAGCAGCTTAGGTTTCGCCTACTTTCGGGGTACGCAGTATTTT.